This TCR beta chain was identified in a study of T cell responses to AZD1222 COVID-19 vaccine. Regarding this clone: Its cognate antigen is unknown.

General study findings and limits: The breadth and depth of Spike-specific TCRs increased once two AZD1222 doses had been given. Nearly half of the spike-specific TCRs reportedly recognize variant regions that carry no mutations.

The method was immunoSEQ multiplex PCR; TCRdb's version includes in-frame clones alone and lacks a portion of them. The sample has under 150,000 clones, roughly 88% seen once. The CDR3 has 16 amino acids. With V trimmed by 4 bases and J by 5 bases, 8 bases remained unmatched. Germline V CDR1 and CDR2: KGHDR, SFDVKD. This chain uses TRBV24-1 with TRBJ2-1; 9 positions agree with TRBD2. The receptor's source is an adult who received the AZD1222 COVID-19 vaccine. The specimen was peripheral blood, collected 28 days after the second AZD1222 dose. In DNA form, the CDR3 reads TGTGCCACCAGTGAGTACGGCGGGAGGGCTCACAATGAGCAGTTCTTC. Translating it yields CATSEYGGRAHNEQFF.